This TCR beta chain was sequenced during a study of T-cell reconstitution after alpha-beta-depleted transplantation in children. This CDR3 has 14 residues. Germline CDR1 LNHDA, CDR2 SQIVND (reference sequence). Trimming removed 10 bases from V and 5 bases from J; junction bases left unmatched: 10. For this clonotype: Its specificity is not known.

Study-wide results and limits: T-cell counts and diversity at one year following transplant were attributed mainly to newly produced T cells. Surviving recipient T cells and thymic progenitors underlay high day-60 TCRbeta diversity in some patients. The origin of alpha-beta T cells about two months after transplant was reportedly several hundred expanded graft clones.

The authors prepared the TCRbeta library with unique molecular identifiers. TCRdb re-called the PCR reads through MiXCR, storing one row per CDR3 protein. The sample records 500,000 or so distinct CDR3 sequences, roughly 11% being singletons. The V call is TRBV19, the J call TRBJ2-1; 8 bases are shared with TRBD1. The starting material was PBMCs, mostly from graft donor cells, obtained 180 days after TCRalphabeta/CD19-depleted stem cell transplant. The sequence came from a female patient between 2 and 15 years old who had a stem cell transplant for aplastic anemia, so the T cells may come from the graft donor. As DNA, the CDR3 is TGTGCCACGACCGGACAGGGACGGAACAATGAGCAGTTCTTC. This translates into CATTGQGRNNEQFF.